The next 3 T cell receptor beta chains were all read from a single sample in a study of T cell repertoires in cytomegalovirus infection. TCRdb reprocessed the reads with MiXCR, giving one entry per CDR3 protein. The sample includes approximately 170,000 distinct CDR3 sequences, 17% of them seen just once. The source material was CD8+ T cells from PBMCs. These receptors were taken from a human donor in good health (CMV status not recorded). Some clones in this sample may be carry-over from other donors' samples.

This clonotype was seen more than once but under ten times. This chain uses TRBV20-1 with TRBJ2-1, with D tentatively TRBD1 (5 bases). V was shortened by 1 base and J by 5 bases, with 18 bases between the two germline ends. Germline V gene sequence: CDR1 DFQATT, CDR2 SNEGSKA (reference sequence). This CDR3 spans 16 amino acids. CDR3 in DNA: TGCAGTGCTAGAGGGGTGGTGGGGCGCCTCAACAATGAGCAGTTCTTC. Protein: CSARGVVGRLNNEQFF.

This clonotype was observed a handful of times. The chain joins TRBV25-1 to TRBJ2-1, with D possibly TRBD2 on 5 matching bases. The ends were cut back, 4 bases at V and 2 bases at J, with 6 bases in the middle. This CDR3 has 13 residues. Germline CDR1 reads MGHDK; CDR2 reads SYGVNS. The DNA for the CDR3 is TGTGCCAGCAGTGGAGCGGCCTACAATGAGCAGTTCTTC. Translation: CASSGAAYNEQFF.

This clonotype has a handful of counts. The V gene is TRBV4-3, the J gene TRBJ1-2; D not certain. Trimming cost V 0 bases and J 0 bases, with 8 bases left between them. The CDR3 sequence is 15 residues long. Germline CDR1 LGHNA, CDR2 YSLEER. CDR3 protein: CASSQDLAANYGYTF. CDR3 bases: TGCGCCAGCAGCCAAGATCTTGCAGCTAACTATGGCTACACCTTC.